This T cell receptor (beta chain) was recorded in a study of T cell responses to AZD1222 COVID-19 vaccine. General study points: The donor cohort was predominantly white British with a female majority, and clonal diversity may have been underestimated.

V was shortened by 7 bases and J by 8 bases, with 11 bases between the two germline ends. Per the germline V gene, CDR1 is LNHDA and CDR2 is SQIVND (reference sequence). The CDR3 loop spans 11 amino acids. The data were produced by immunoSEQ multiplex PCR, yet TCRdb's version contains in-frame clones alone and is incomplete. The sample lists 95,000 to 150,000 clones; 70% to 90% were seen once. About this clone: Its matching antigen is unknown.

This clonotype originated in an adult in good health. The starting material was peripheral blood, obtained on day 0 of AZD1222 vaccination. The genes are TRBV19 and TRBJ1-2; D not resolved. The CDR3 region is CASNIGGGYTF. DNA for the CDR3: TGTGCCAGTAATATCGGCGGAGGCTACACCTTC.